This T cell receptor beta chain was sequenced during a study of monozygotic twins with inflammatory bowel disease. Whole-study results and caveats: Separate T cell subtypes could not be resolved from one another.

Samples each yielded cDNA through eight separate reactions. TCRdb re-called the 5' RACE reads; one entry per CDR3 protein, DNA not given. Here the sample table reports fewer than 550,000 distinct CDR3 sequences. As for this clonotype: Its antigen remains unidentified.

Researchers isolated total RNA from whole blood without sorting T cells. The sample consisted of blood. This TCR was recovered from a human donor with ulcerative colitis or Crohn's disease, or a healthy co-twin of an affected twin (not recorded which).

CDR3 sequence reads: CASSRNMGTVNTEAFF. The chain couples TRBV19 to TRBJ1-1; TCRdb lists TRBD1, though no DNA is available to test this call. The length of the CDR3 is 16 residues. The germline CDR1 and CDR2 sequences are LNHDA and SQIVND (reference sequence).